This T cell receptor (beta chain) was sequenced in a study of blood T cells in healthy people across ages. Study-wide findings and caveats: Significant beta diversity loss was already apparent by age roughly 44, declining roughly linearly.

The authors ran a second PCR of about 7 to 11 cycles using a sample-barcoded 5' primer and a J-beta primer mix. TCRdb re-analysed the 5' RACE reads in MiXCR, keeping a single row per CDR3 protein. The sample has 450,000 to 650,000 distinct CDR3 sequences; less than 25% are singletons. Researchers report isolating at least 7 million PBMCs per sample. In regard to this clonotype: The antigen is not known.

V dropped 4 bases and J dropped 0 bases, with 22 bases sitting between them. Germline values: CDR1 SEHNR, CDR2 FQNEAQ (reference sequence). The CDR3 contains 19 residues. The sample was also linked to a second study, of T cells of mothers and their children. That source reports: Material was donated by three healthy Caucasian mothers and their six children. Related mother-child pairs shared slightly more overlap than unrelated pairs, but the difference was non-significant.

The V call is TRBV7-9, the J call TRBJ1-3; D might be TRBD1 (5 bases). The sequence was collected from a boy aged 5-17 years in good health. Sequencing input: blood. The CDR3 nucleotides read TGTGCCAGCAGCTGCTCCACAGGCCTCTTTGACTGCTCTGGAAACACCATATATTTT. Translated: CASSCSTGLFDCSGNTIYF. The whole variable domain, remainder taken from reference TRBV7-9 and TRBJ1-3, is DTGVSQNPRHKITKRGQNVTFRCDPISEHNRLYWYRQTLGQGPEFLTYFQNEAQLEKSRLLSDRFSAERPKGSFSTLEIQRTEQGDSAMYLCASSCSTGLFDCSGNTIYFGEGSWLTVV.